The 28 T cell receptor beta chains given below trace back to one sample, sequenced in a study of vaccination and CD4 T cells after COVID-19. Sequenced with the Oncomine TCR Beta short-read assay was DNA taken from cultured CD4+ T cells. MiXCR, run by TCRdb on the PCR reads, gives a single entry per CDR3 protein. The repertoire includes about 20,000 distinct CDR3 sequences, about 61% of them detected once, and 10% sits in the top ten. Their antigens remain unidentified. Treatment of the sample: 10-day PBMC culture with coronavirus spike peptide pools or control peptides (ViraFEST assay). The sequencing sample was made of CD4+ T cells from blood, cultured in vitro. The receptors here all came from a human donor who had recovered from COVID-19.

In its sample, this clonotype was seen a few times. The chain employs TRBV10-3 and TRBJ1-2; D not certain. CDR3 length equals 12 residues. The germline V gene encodes CDR1 ENHRY and CDR2 SYGVKD. Trimming shortened V by 4 bases and J by 5 bases, and 8 bases separated the two germline ends. The CDR3, as DNA: TGTGCCATCAGTGGAGGAGATTATGGCTACACCTTC. It yields the protein CAISGGDYGYTF.

The rearrangement uses TRBV11-3 and TRBJ1-3, with D tentatively TRBD1 (6 bases). Trimming pared 7 bases from V and 4 bases from J, leaving 11 bases between. CDR3 length: 13 amino acids. Germline V CDR1 and CDR2: SGHNT, YENEEA. The CDR3 DNA follows: TGTGCCAGCACTTTCAGGGGCGGAAACACCATATATTTT. The encoded protein is CASTFRGGNTIYF.

This sequence joins TRBV20-1 and TRBJ2-3, with 12 bases identical to TRBD2. The J segment lost 2 bases and the V segment lost 3 bases, leaving 12 bases of the junction unmatched. CDR3 length: 18 amino acids. Germline loops: CDR1 DFQATT, CDR2 SNEGSKA (reference sequence). The CDR3 nucleotides read TGCAGTGCTAGTGATCCCAAATCTAGCGGGAGGGCCACAGATACGCAGTATTTT. Its protein product is CSASDPKSSGRATDTQYF.

This clonotype appeared a single time. J is TRBJ2-3 and V is TRBV7-9, with no clear D. Trimming shortened V by 3 bases and J by 5 bases, and 12 bases separated the two germline ends. CDR3 length: 14 amino acids. The germline CDR1 and CDR2 sequences are SEHNR and FQNEAQ (reference sequence). The CDR3 region is CASSLDRYIDTQYF. CDR3 bases: TGTGCCAGCAGCTTGGATCGCTACATAGATACGCAGTATTTT.

CDR3 DNA: TGTGCCTGGAGTGAAGTAGGGTACAGCTATGGCTACACCTTC. This translates into CAWSEVGYSYGYTF. V is TRBV30 and J is TRBJ1-2; D gene unclear. In germline, CDR1 is GTSNPN, CDR2 SVGIG (reference sequence). V gave up 1 base and J gave up 4 bases, with 13 bases separating them. The CDR3 consists of 14 residues.

There are a few counts of this clonotype. This chain links TRBV27 with TRBJ2-3; a weak D match, TRBD1 (8 bases). The CDR3 spans 20 residues. The germline gives CDR1 MNHEY, CDR2 SMNVEV (reference sequence). The V end was cut by 7 bases, the J end by 0 bases, with 29 bases between. The CDR3 coding sequence is TGTGCCAGCACCGATACGCGACAGGGGCTAGCGGTTACTAGCACAGATACGCAGTATTTT. Translating it yields CASTDTRQGLAVTSTDTQYF.

The chain employs TRBV30 and TRBJ1-6; TRBD1 is a possible D gene (5 bases). The CDR3 is 12 amino acids. Deletions cut 1 base from V and 7 bases from J, with 5 bases between. CDR1 is GTSNPN, CDR2 SVGIG, per germline (reference sequence). The CDR3 reads CAWSEGNSPLHF. The CDR3 nucleotides are TGTGCCTGGAGTGAGGGGAATTCACCCCTCCACTTT.

The rearrangement links TRBV6-5 to TRBJ1-2, with D hard to call. Germline V CDR1 and CDR2: MNHEY, SVGAGI. With 2 bases removed from V and 8 bases from J, the gap between germline ends came to 6 bases. This CDR3 comprises 11 residues. The CDR3 here is CASSYEGGYTF. In DNA, the CDR3 is TGTGCCAGCAGTTACGAGGGCGGCTACACCTTC.

The chain combines TRBV12-3 or TRBV12-4 with TRBJ2-7; 8 nucleotides align to TRBD1. CDR3 length equals 14 residues. With V trimmed by 3 bases and J by 3 bases, 4 bases remained unmatched. The CDR3 DNA reads as TGTGCCAGCAGTTTTTCAGGGGGCGTCTACGAGCAGTACTTC. Translation: CASSFSGGVYEQYF.

The rearrangement links TRBV6-1 to TRBJ2-1; a possible D gene is TRBD1 (5 bases). Trimming cost V 4 bases and J 5 bases, with 12 bases left between them. The CDR3 spans 14 residues. In germline, CDR1 is MNHNS, CDR2 SASEGT. The CDR3 bases are TGTGCCAGCAGTGCCCCAGACAGTAACAATGAGCAGTTCTTC. It translates to CASSAPDSNNEQFF.

This clonotype was counted a few times. The V and J genes are TRBV11-3 and TRBJ1-1; weak D call: TRBD1 (6 bases). This CDR3 is 18 amino acids long. The V and J ends lost 3 bases and 0 bases respectively, with 20 bases between them. Germline CDR1 is SGHNT and CDR2 is YENEEA. CDR3 residues: CASSFQGGQIGMNTEAFF. The CDR3 DNA is TGTGCCAGCAGCTTCCAAGGTGGACAGATAGGGATGAACACTGAAGCTTTCTTT.

This clonotype was seen a few times. The chain recombines TRBV6-2 or TRBV6-3 with TRBJ1-4; no reliable D call. Per the germline V gene, CDR1 is MNHEY and CDR2 is SVGEGT. Trimming left V 6 bases short and J 5 bases short, with 10 bases between. The CDR3 has 13 residues. The CDR3, as DNA: TGTGCCAGCAGGGAAAGGCCGAATGAAAAACTGTTTTTT. It codes for CASRERPNEKLFF.

This clonotype was detected only a few times. The chain is built from TRBV11-2 and TRBJ2-7; 10 bases align to TRBD1. CDR3 length equals 16 residues. With 5 bases clipped from V and 5 bases from J, the junction kept 12 bases outside the gene matches. Germline assignment: CDR1 SGHAT and CDR2 FQNNGV. The CDR3, as DNA: TGTGCCAGCAGCCCTAGGTGGGACAGGGGTTCCCACGAGCAGTACTTC. Protein: CASSPRWDRGSHEQYF.

The chain uses TRBV6-1 and TRBJ2-7; 8 bases map to TRBD2. The CDR3 loop spans 14 amino acids. The V segment lost 8 bases and the J segment 2 bases; nucleotides outside the gene matches: 8. The germline V gene has CDR1 MNHNS and CDR2 SASEGT. Written as DNA, the CDR3 is TGTGCCAGCCGGCGGGAGGTCCCGGCCTACGAGCAGTACTTC. Protein: CASRREVPAYEQYF.

The chain recombines TRBV5-4 with TRBJ1-6; 7 bases match TRBD1. Trimming at V came to 0 bases and at J to 9 bases, leaving 6 bases not matched to a gene. There are 15 residues in the CDR3. In germline, CDR1 is SGHNT, CDR2 YYREEE (reference sequence). CDR3 sequence: CASSLEGRGGSPLHF. The CDR3 DNA is TGTGCCAGCAGCTTGGAAGGCAGGGGGGGTTCACCCCTCCACTTT.

The sample holds a few counts of this clonotype. This chain links TRBV20-1 with TRBJ2-2, with D possibly matching TRBD2 (5 bases). The germline gives CDR1 DFQATT, CDR2 SNEGSKA (reference sequence). The CDR3 extends over 14 amino acids. V was cut by 0 bases and J by 5 bases, with 10 bases left in between. The CDR3 nucleotides read TGCAGTGCTAGAGAGACGGGGAATACCGGGGAGCTGTTTTTT. Its translation: CSARETGNTGELFF.

V usage is TRBV11-3 and J usage is TRBJ2-1, with 9 bases that match TRBD2. The CDR3 has 18 amino acids. CDR1 SGHNT and CDR2 YENEEA come from the germline V gene. V shed 1 base, J shed 3 bases, and the junction held 10 bases outside the gene matches. The CDR3 DNA sequence: TGTGCCAGCAGCTTAGTCGTTAGCGGGGGATTCGTCTACAATGAGCAGTTCTTC. Translating it yields CASSLVVSGGFVYNEQFF.

This chain links TRBV19 with TRBJ1-2; D not certain. The CDR3 runs 18 residues. Between the trimmed V and J ends, which lost 4 bases and 1 base, there was a span of 22 bases. Germline values: CDR1 LNHDA, CDR2 SQIVND (reference sequence). DNA for the CDR3: TGTGCCAGTAGTACCCCGAGACACCTTCTGAGAAGTAACTATGGCTACACCTTC. This sequence encodes CASSTPRHLLRSNYGYTF.

The chain has TRBV6-2 or TRBV6-3 and TRBJ2-1, with 9 bases that match TRBD2. The CDR3 has 14 amino acids. The V segment lost 10 bases and the J segment 5 bases; nucleotides outside the gene matches: 9. Germline V CDR1 and CDR2: MNHEY, SVGEGT. The CDR3 DNA follows: TGTGCCACCGAACCTAGCGGGGTCGACAATGAGCAGTTCTTC. This gives the protein CATEPSGVDNEQFF.

This rearrangement joins TRBV24-1 to TRBJ1-2; no reliable D call. The germline V gene has CDR1 KGHDR and CDR2 SFDVKD. Trimming stripped 3 bases from V and 3 bases from J, with 7 bases between. The CDR3 totals 13 residues. CDR3 sequence: CATSDNGYYGYTF. DNA for the CDR3: TGTGCCACCAGTGATAACGGTTACTATGGCTACACCTTC.

J is TRBJ1-3 and V is TRBV19; D not resolved. The CDR3 covers 13 residues. With 6 bases removed from V and 4 bases from J, the gap between germline ends came to 10 bases. Germline CDR1 is LNHDA and CDR2 is SQIVND (reference sequence). The CDR3 DNA sequence: TGTGCCAGTAGGATCGTGGGGGGAAACACCATATATTTT. Encoded protein: CASRIVGGNTIYF.

The chain has TRBV6-2 or TRBV6-3 and TRBJ2-6; D call uncertain. Trimming left V 1 base short and J 4 bases short, with 8 bases between. The CDR3 contains 15 residues. Germline lookup yields CDR1 MNHEY and CDR2 SVGEGT. CDR3 sequence reads: CASSYLSFGANVLTF. CDR3 nucleotides: TGTGCCAGCAGTTACTTATCCTTCGGGGCCAACGTCCTGACTTTC.

The chain employs TRBV20-1 and TRBJ1-2; no clear D gene. Deletions cut 6 bases from V and 4 bases from J, with 21 bases between. The CDR3 sequence is 15 residues long. Germline V CDR1 and CDR2: DFQATT, SNEGSKA (reference sequence). The CDR3, as DNA: TGCAGTGCCAGCTACGGTCAGGCTAACGGCTATGGCTACACCTTC. As protein: CSASYGQANGYGYTF.

The rearrangement joins TRBV20-1 to TRBJ2-3; weak D call: TRBD1 (6 bases). The CDR3 contains 13 residues. Trimming shortened V by 1 base and J by 6 bases, and 11 bases separated the two germline ends. Germline CDR1 reads DFQATT; CDR2 reads SNEGSKA (reference sequence). The chain's CDR3 is CSARGGLLDTQYF. The CDR3 DNA sequence: TGCAGTGCTAGAGGGGGGCTGCTGGATACGCAGTATTTT.

The V call is TRBV7-2, the J call TRBJ1-2; D remains ambiguous. Trimming pared 3 bases from V and 2 bases from J, leaving 7 bases between. CDR3 length: 13 residues. Looked up from germline, CDR1 is SGHTA and CDR2 is FQGNSA. CDR3 in DNA: TGTGCCAGCAGCTTGACAAAAAACTATGGCTACACCTTC. Amino acid sequence: CASSLTKNYGYTF.

The sample holds a few counts of this clonotype. The chain is built from TRBV6-5 and TRBJ1-2; 8 bases agree with TRBD1. The CDR3 sequence is 14 residues long. Germline V lookup: CDR1 MNHEY, CDR2 SVGAGI. The trim removed 2 bases at V and 8 bases at J, leaving 7 bases unmatched. The CDR3 protein is CASSYTRTGRGYTF. The CDR3 DNA reads as TGTGCCAGCAGTTACACGCGGACAGGGCGAGGCTACACCTTC.

V gene TRBV2 combines with J gene TRBJ2-3, with 10 bases aligning to TRBD1. In germline, CDR1 is SNHLY, CDR2 FYNNEI. CDR3 length: 15 amino acids. V gave up 4 bases and J gave up 3 bases; unmatched junction bases: 4. Here the CDR3 DNA reads TGTGCCAGCAGTGGACAGGGGGCTGAGACAGATACGCAGTATTTT. Translating gives CASSGQGAETDTQYF.

DNA of the CDR3: TGTGCCAGCAGCTTTCGGGGGGCCCTTAATGAGCAGTTCTTC. This gives the protein CASSFRGALNEQFF. J is TRBJ2-1 and V is TRBV7-2, with a tentative D call TRBD2 (7 bases). The V gene lost 3 bases and the J gene lost 7 bases, with 13 bases spanning the gap. Germline CDR1 is SGHTA and CDR2 is FQGNSA. This CDR3 has 14 amino acids. Complete variable domain (other parts from reference TRBV7-2 and TRBJ2-1): GAGVSQSPSNKVTEKGKDVELRCDPISGHTALYWYRQSLGQGLEFLIYFQGNSAPDKSGLPSDRFSAERTGGSVSTLTIQRTQQEDSAVYLCASSFRGALNEQFFGPGTRLTVL.